These T cell receptor beta chains were read from a single sample in a study of PD-L1 blockade in urothelial cancer. Sequencing used immunoSEQ multiplex PCR; TCRdb keeps in-frame clones, though not all of them. The profile shows 60,000 to 70,000 clones, roughly 79% of them singletons. The sequenced sample was PBMCs, obtained around atezolizumab (anti-PD-L1) treatment. The receptors come from a man aged 65 to 85 with urothelial cancer. Both conserved end residues are part of each CDR3. A D gene is named only where the DNA matches it firmly. Size is omitted from some rows. Given values are once, few, many or a class for expanded clones.

clone_size,v_call,j_call,d_call,cdr3_aa,cdr3_nt
NA,TRBV2,TRBJ2-3,NA,CASSEGAGSDTQYF,TGTGCCAGCAGTGAAGGGGCGGGGTCAGATACGCAGTATTTT
NA,TRBV6-5,TRBJ1-2,NA,CASSYGPNFGYTF,TGTGCCAGCAGTTACGGGCCGAATTTCGGCTACACCTTC
NA,TRBV4-1,TRBJ2-7,NA,CASSQGGTEEYEQYF,TGCGCCAGCAGCCAAGGCGGGACAGAAGAATACGAGCAGTACTTC
NA,TRBV11-2,TRBJ1-1,NA,CASSSEGVNTEAFF,TGTGCCAGCAGCTCTGAGGGTGTGAACACTGAAGCTTTCTTT
NA,TRBV5-6,TRBJ2-7,TRBD2,CASGIAGLYEQYF,TGTGCCAGCGGGATAGCGGGACTCTACGAGCAGTACTTC
few,TRBV7-9,TRBJ2-2,TRBD1,CASNSPGQSTGELFF,TGTGCCAGCAATTCACCGGGACAGAGCACCGGGGAGCTGTTTTTT
NA,TRBV15,TRBJ1-3,NA,CATSRVLSGNTIYF,TGTGCCACCAGCAGAGTCCTCTCTGGAAACACCATATATTTT
NA,TRBV27,TRBJ1-5,NA,CASSLSGYQPQHF,TGTGCCAGCAGTTTGTCGGGTTATCAGCCCCAGCATTTT
NA,TRBV28,TRBJ2-1,TRBD1,CASSLIRDRVSRDEQFF,TGTGCCAGCAGTTTAATTAGGGACAGGGTCTCTCGGGATGAGCAGTTCTTC
NA,TRBV11-2,TRBJ2-2,NA,CASSLGLSTGELFF,TGTGCCAGCAGCTTAGGCCTTAGCACCGGGGAGCTGTTTTTT